This T cell receptor beta chain was identified during a study of blood T cell repertoires in COVID-19. Study context: PBMCs, B-cell-depleted T cells, or T cells were the source of the cDNA or gDNA that made up the material.

Here immunoSEQ multiplex PCR was the method, and the copy in TCRdb shows in-frame clones only, minus some. The sample contains under 200,000 clones, approximately 84% of which appear only once. CDR1 SGHTA and CDR2 FQGNSA come from the germline V gene. The CDR3 has 11 amino acids. Deletions cut 5 bases from V and 11 bases from J, with 12 bases between. What was sequenced was peripheral blood. This receptor was taken from a woman older than 75 with acute or convalescent COVID-19. The gene calls are TRBV7-2 and TRBJ1-2; possibly TRBD1 for D (6 bases). This CDR3 reads CASSPWTEYTF. In nucleotides, the CDR3 is TGTGCCAGCAGCCCCTGGACAGAGTACACCTTC.